This T cell receptor beta chain was captured by sequencing in a study of blood T cell repertoires in COVID-19. CDR1 and CDR2 from the germline V gene are MNHEY and SMNVEV (reference sequence). The length of the CDR3 is 13 residues. The ends lost 8 bases at V and 13 bases at J; junction bases unmatched: 12. Sequencing was performed with immunoSEQ multiplex PCR; in TCRdb, only in-frame clones are kept and a portion is missing. The sample carries 230,000 or so clones, 80% to 85% recorded once. The sequence was collected from a human donor in a cohort sampled during active COVID-19. Sequencing was done on a sample of peripheral blood. The chain recombines TRBV27 with TRBJ2-1; 9 bases are shared with TRBD2. CDR3: CASGFNAGGRQFF. Written as DNA, the CDR3 is TGTGCCAGCGGATTTAACGCGGGAGGGCGACAGTTCTTC.